This T cell receptor beta chain was identified during a study of neurological immune-mediated disorders. The CDR3 totals 16 residues. The V end lost 4 bases, the J end lost 3 bases, and 16 bases lay between the germline ends. Germline-derived CDR1 and CDR2 are MGHRA and YSYEKL. The sample's time point: technical triplicate 3. The unsorted libraries originated from 2 million PBMCs that had been stored at -80 C. From the 5' RACE reads, TCRdb called clonotypes with MiXCR, one entry per CDR3 protein. The sample holds about 44,000 distinct CDR3 sequences, approximately 21% seen once. Many counts were recorded for this clonotype.

The receptor was isolated from a man in his sixties with HTLV-1-associated myelopathy (HAM/TSP). The rearrangement joins TRBV4-1 to TRBJ2-1; tentative D call: TRBD1 (6 bases). Material for sequencing was PBMCs. Written as DNA, the CDR3 is TGCGCCAGCAGCCCCCAGGGGCAGGAGTTCTACAATGAGCAGTTCTTC. This gives the protein CASSPQGQEFYNEQFF.